The next 25 T cell receptor beta chains were all read from a single sample in a study of blood T cell repertoires in COVID-19. Profiling relied on immunoSEQ multiplex PCR, and the TCRdb table lists in-frame clones only, not all of them. The sample yields about 79,000 clones, around 88% seen once. Sequenced sample: peripheral blood. The receptor set was obtained from a man between 65 and 85 years old with active or convalescent COVID-19.

This chain links TRBV19 with TRBJ2-3; D remains unclear. Trimming stripped 3 bases from V and 5 bases from J, with 3 bases between. The length of the CDR3 is 11 residues. Per the germline V gene, CDR1 is LNHDA and CDR2 is SQIVND (reference sequence). The CDR3 DNA follows: TGTGCCAGTAGTATCAGAGATACGCAGTATTTT. Protein: CASSIRDTQYF.

This chain connects TRBV15 to TRBJ2-3; a weak D match, TRBD1 (5 bases). V lost 0 bases to trimming and J lost 8 bases, with 15 bases between them. This CDR3 contains 15 residues. Germline V gene lookup returns CDR1 LNHNV and CDR2 YYDKDF (reference sequence). The CDR3 reads CATSRDSQGGGTQYF. In DNA, the CDR3 is TGTGCCACCAGCAGAGATTCCCAGGGTGGCGGTACGCAGTATTTT.

V gene TRBV5-1 combines with J gene TRBJ2-7; 7 bases agree with TRBD2. The CDR3 spans 14 residues. Trimming removed 4 bases from V and 7 bases from J; junction bases left unmatched: 11. CDR1 and CDR2 (germline): SGHRS, YFSETQ. The DNA of the CDR3 is TGCGCCAGCAGCCCAGGGTGGGGTAGCGGGGAGCAGTACTTC. Protein product: CASSPGWGSGEQYF. Supplemented by reference TRBV5-1 and TRBJ2-7, the full variable domain reads KAGVTQTPRYLIKTRGQQVTLSCSPISGHRSVSWYQQTPGQGLQFLFEYFSETQRNKGNFPGRFSGRQFSNSRSEMNVSTLELGDSALYLCASSPGWGSGEQYFGPGTRLTVT.

This clone was observed a single time. This rearrangement joins TRBV7-9 to TRBJ1-3; 8 bases are a match to TRBD1. This CDR3 is 18 amino acids long. Germline trimming cut 3 bases from V and 0 bases from J; bases unmatched to any gene: 10. Germline V gene data show CDR1 as SEHNR and CDR2 as FQNEAQ (reference sequence). The CDR3 loop is CASSFWRGQALSGNTIYF. CDR3 nucleotides: TGTGCCAGCAGCTTCTGGAGGGGACAGGCCCTCTCTGGAAACACCATATATTTT.

The chain links TRBV2 to TRBJ1-6, with 8 bases identical to TRBD1. CDR3 length: 14 residues. Per germline, CDR1 SNHLY and CDR2 FYNNEI. The V and J ends lost 6 bases and 7 bases, in that order; junction bases with no gene match: 5. The CDR3 is CASSARDRNSPLHF. The CDR3 DNA is TGTGCCAGCAGCGCCAGGGACAGGAATTCACCCCTCCACTTT. Looking up the rest from reference TRBV2 and TRBJ1-6 gives the full variable domain: EPEVTQTPSHQVTQMGQEVILRCVPISNHLYFYWYRQILGQKVEFLVSFYNNEISEKSEIFDDQFSVERPDGSNFTLKIRSTKLEDSAMYFCASSARDRNSPLHFGNGTRLTVT.

The rearrangement links TRBV5-1 to TRBJ2-3; TRBD2 matches at 9 bases. Trimming removed 2 bases from V and 2 bases from J; junction bases left unmatched: 3. Germline V gives CDR1 SGHRS, CDR2 YFSETQ. CDR3 length: 15 amino acids. CDR3 in DNA: TGCGCCAGCAGCTTTAGCGGGAGAACCACAGATACGCAGTATTTT. Translation: CASSFSGRTTDTQYF.

This rearrangement joins TRBV5-3 to TRBJ1-1; TRBD1 aligns across 7 bases. TRBV5-3 is reported as an ORF; its role is uncertain. The CDR3 spans 15 residues. The V gene end was trimmed by 10 bases and the J gene end by 5 bases; junction bases not matched to a gene: 17. CDR3 coding DNA: TGTGCCGGCGGCCGGGTACAGGGGAGGCGGACTGAAGCTTTCTTT. It is translated as CAGGRVQGRRTEAFF.

V is TRBV30 and J is TRBJ2-7, with 10 bases lining up with TRBD2. The length of the CDR3 is 17 residues. Unmatched junction bases numbered 10, after V lost 0 bases and J lost 2 bases. Germline V gene sequence: CDR1 GTSNPN, CDR2 SVGIG (reference sequence). The CDR3 here is CAWSVSVRTSGTYEQYF. The CDR3 coding sequence is TGTGCCTGGAGTGTATCCGTGCGGACTAGCGGAACCTACGAGCAGTACTTC.

The chain has TRBV7-2 and TRBJ1-2, with D maybe TRBD1 (5 bases). This CDR3 is built from 14 residues. The germline V and J ends were trimmed by 5 bases and 5 bases, with 15 bases remaining between them. In germline, CDR1 is SGHTA, CDR2 FQGNSA. The CDR3 protein is CASSPDRGRYGYTF. The CDR3 region has the DNA TGTGCCAGCAGCCCTGACAGAGGGAGGTATGGCTACACCTTC. The full variable domain, with the rest looked up from reference TRBV7-2 and TRBJ1-2, is GAGVSQSPSNKVTEKGKDVELRCDPISGHTALYWYRQSLGQGLEFLIYFQGNSAPDKSGLPSDRFSAERTGGSVSTLTIQRTQQEDSAVYLCASSPDRGRYGYTFGSGTRLTVV.

This chain links TRBV3-1 (or the pseudogene TRBV3-2) with TRBJ2-7; 7 positions agree with TRBD2. Germline V gene lookup returns CDR1 LGHDT and CDR2 YNNKEL (reference sequence). The CDR3 spans 17 residues. V trimming: 4 bases; J trimming: 2 bases; junction bases outside the gene matches: 14. The DNA of the CDR3 is TGTGCCAGCAGCCCTATCAAGGGCGGGAGTTTCACCTACGAGCAGTACTTC. Protein sequence: CASSPIKGGSFTYEQYF.

The chain recombines TRBV19 with TRBJ1-5; perhaps TRBD1 as D (6 bases). The CDR3 sequence is 12 residues long. The germline CDR1 and CDR2 sequences are LNHDA and SQIVND (reference sequence). V shed 8 bases and J shed 3 bases, with 8 bases lying between them. The CDR3 DNA reads TGTGCCAGTGGGACATACAATCAGCCCCAGCATTTT. Residues: CASGTYNQPQHF.

V gene TRBV28 combines with J gene TRBJ1-2; perhaps TRBD1 as D (5 bases). CDR3 length equals 14 residues. CDR1 is MDHEN and CDR2 is SYDVKM in the germline V gene. V lost 3 bases and J lost 5, with 13 bases in between. The CDR3 region has the DNA TGTGCCAGCAGTTTTGGCGGTTCAGGGTATGGCTACACCTTC. It is translated as CASSFGGSGYGYTF.

The V and J genes are TRBV4-1 and TRBJ2-7, with TRBD2 matching 12 bases. Germline lookup yields CDR1 MGHRA and CDR2 YSYEKL. This CDR3 is built from 17 residues. J lost 6 bases, V lost 0 bases, and 9 bases had no gene match. The CDR3 DNA follows: TGCGCCAGCAGCCAAGACTTCATACTAGCGGGAGGAGGCGAGCAGTACTTC. Residues: CASSQDFILAGGGEQYF.

This clone was observed once. The chain uses TRBV30 and TRBJ1-4; perhaps TRBD1 as D (5 bases). The CDR3 loop spans 18 amino acids. Germline CDR1 is GTSNPN and CDR2 is SVGIG (reference sequence). Trimming cost V 5 bases and J 6 bases, with 28 bases left between them. The CDR3 DNA reads TGTGCCTGGGGCCGGGACTCTCGGCTGCAGGTATCGGATGAAAAACTGTTTTTT. Amino acid sequence: CAWGRDSRLQVSDEKLFF.

This sequence joins TRBV7-8 and TRBJ2-7, with 8 bases lining up with TRBD1. There are 14 residues in the CDR3. CDR1 and CDR2 (germline): SGHVS, FQNEAQ. Losses at the gene ends were 5 bases for V and 6 bases for J; bases not matched to a gene: 9. CDR3 in amino acids: CASSHGQGNGEQYF. In DNA form, the CDR3 reads TGTGCCAGCAGCCACGGACAGGGAAACGGCGAGCAGTACTTC. The full variable domain, with the rest looked up from reference TRBV7-8 and TRBJ2-7, is GAGVSQSPRYKVAKRGQDVALRCDPISGHVSLFWYQQALGQGPEFLTYFQNEAQLDKSGLPSDRFFAERPEGSVSTLKIQRTQQEDSAVYLCASSHGQGNGEQYFGPGTRLTVT.

This clone appeared a single time. The chain couples TRBV6-2 or TRBV6-3 to TRBJ1-1; a weak D match, TRBD1 (5 bases). Germline V gene data show CDR1 as MNHEY and CDR2 as SVGEGT. The CDR3 extends over 12 amino acids. Trimming took off 6 bases at V and 12 bases at J, with 17 bases between the two ends. CDR3 amino acids: CASSLGGAWTFF. For the CDR3, the DNA is TGTGCCAGCAGCCTCGGGGGTGCATGGACTTTCTTT.

This rearrangement joins TRBV28 to TRBJ2-7; no clear D. Trimming pared 2 bases from V and 3 bases from J, leaving 14 bases between. This CDR3 is built from 15 residues. In germline, CDR1 is MDHEN, CDR2 SYDVKM. The CDR3 region is CASSLARRNYYEQYF. CDR3 in DNA: TGTGCCAGCAGTTTAGCGCGGAGAAACTACTACGAGCAGTACTTC.

The V gene is TRBV27, the J gene TRBJ2-1, with 7 bases fitting TRBD2. This CDR3 spans 15 amino acids. J lost 3 bases, V lost 7 bases, and 9 bases had no gene match. In germline, CDR1 is MNHEY, CDR2 SMNVEV (reference sequence). CDR3 loop: CASTKSGNGYNEQFF. The DNA for the CDR3 is TGTGCCAGCACTAAAAGCGGGAACGGCTACAATGAGCAGTTCTTC.

This chain uses TRBV28 with TRBJ1-2; 7 nucleotides agree with TRBD1. CDR3 length: 13 residues. CDR1 is MDHEN, CDR2 SYDVKM, per germline. V gave up 4 bases and J gave up 12 bases; unmatched junction bases: 11. The CDR3 bases are TGTGCCAGCAGTTATCCGGGACAGCTAAAGGACACCTTC. It codes for CASSYPGQLKDTF.

The chain combines TRBV5-1 with TRBJ2-1; 10 bases match TRBD2. Germline values: CDR1 SGHRS, CDR2 YFSETQ. J was trimmed by 10 bases and V by 4 bases; bases with no gene match: 8. There are 14 residues in the CDR3. The CDR3 here is CASSLSGTSEEQFF. The CDR3 nucleotides are TGCGCCAGCAGCCTATCCGGGACTAGCGAAGAGCAGTTCTTC. Combining the CDR3 with reference TRBV5-1 and TRBJ2-1 gives the whole variable domain KAGVTQTPRYLIKTRGQQVTLSCSPISGHRSVSWYQQTPGQGLQFLFEYFSETQRNKGNFPGRFSGRQFSNSRSEMNVSTLELGDSALYLCASSLSGTSEEQFFGPGTRLTVL.

The J gene is TRBJ2-7, the V gene TRBV5-4, with no clear D. Trimming took 2 bases from V and 1 from J, leaving 10 bases between them. The CDR3 covers 14 residues. Germline V gene data show CDR1 as SGHNT and CDR2 as YYREEE (reference sequence). In nucleotides, the CDR3 is TGTGCCAGCAGCTTAAAGGCAGGTTCCTACGAGCAGTACTTC. This translates into CASSLKAGSYEQYF.

The chain uses TRBV3-1 (or the pseudogene TRBV3-2) and TRBJ2-7, with 16 positions matching TRBD2. This CDR3 is 20 amino acids long. J lost 4 bases, V lost 1 base, and 13 bases had no gene match. Germline CDR1 reads LGHDT; CDR2 reads YNNKEL (reference sequence). CDR3 nucleotide sequence: TGTGCCAGCAGCCAAGGGGGACTAGGCGGGACTAGCGGGAGGGCATACGAGCAGTACTTC. The encoded protein is CASSQGGLGGTSGRAYEQYF.

This clone has a single count. This chain uses TRBV7-2 with TRBJ2-2; 9 nucleotides match TRBD2. V lost 0 bases to trimming and J lost 5 bases; unmatched junction nucleotides: 1. Germline V gene lookup returns CDR1 SGHTA and CDR2 FQGNSA. The CDR3 is 15 residues long. The CDR3 region has the DNA TGTGCCAGCAGCTTAGCGACTAGCGGAACCGGGGAGCTGTTTTTT. Translation gives CASSLATSGTGELFF.

This clone was found once. CDR3 nucleotides: TGTGCCAGCAGCTTAACCTCAGGGGGGTCGTCCGGCTACACCTTC. Protein product: CASSLTSGGSSGYTF. This sequence joins TRBV11-2 and TRBJ1-2; TRBD1 agrees at 7 bases. Germline-derived CDR1 and CDR2 are SGHAT and FQNNGV. The V and J ends lost 2 bases and 8 bases, in that order; junction bases with no gene match: 11. The CDR3 is 15 residues long. Complete variable domain (other parts from reference TRBV11-2 and TRBJ1-2): EAGVAQSPRYKIIEKRQSVAFWCNPISGHATLYWYQQILGQGPKLLIQFQNNGVVDDSQLPKDRFSAERLKGVDSTLKIQPAKLEDSAVYLCASSLTSGGSSGYTFGSGTRLTVV.

The CDR3 is CASSSSSYNSPLHF. DNA for the CDR3: TGCGCCAGCAGCTCGAGCTCCTATAATTCACCCCTCCACTTT. The chain joins TRBV5-1 to TRBJ1-6; no clear D gene. Trimming cost V 3 bases and J 0 bases, with 4 bases left between them. This CDR3 region has 14 residues. Germline V gene lookup returns CDR1 SGHRS and CDR2 YFSETQ.